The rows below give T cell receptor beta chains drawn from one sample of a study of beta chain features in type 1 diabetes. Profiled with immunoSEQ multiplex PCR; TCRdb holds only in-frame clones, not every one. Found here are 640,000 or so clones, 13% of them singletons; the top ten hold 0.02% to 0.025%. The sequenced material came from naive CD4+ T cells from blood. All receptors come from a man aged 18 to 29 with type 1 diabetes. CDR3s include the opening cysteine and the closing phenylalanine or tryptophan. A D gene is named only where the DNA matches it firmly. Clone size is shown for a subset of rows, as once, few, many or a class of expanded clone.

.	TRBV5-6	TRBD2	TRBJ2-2	TGTGCCAGCAGCTCCATGGGAGGGGCAAACACCGGGGAGCTGTTTTTT	CASSSMGGANTGELFF
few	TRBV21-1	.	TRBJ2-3	TGTGCCAGCAGCACCAGGACAGGTCGTCTTCCAGATACGCAGTATTTT	CASSTRTGRLPDTQYF
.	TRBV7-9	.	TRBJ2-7	TGTGCCAGCAGCTTAAACAGGGTCAACGAGCAGTACTTC	CASSLNRVNEQYF
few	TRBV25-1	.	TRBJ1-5	TGTGCCAGCAGTGAATTGCAGGGTCACAATCAGCCCCAGCATTTT	CASSELQGHNQPQHF
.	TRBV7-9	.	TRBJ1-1	TGTGCCAGCAGCTTAGTTGAAAACACTGAAGCTTTCTTT	CASSLVENTEAFF
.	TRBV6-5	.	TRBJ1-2	TGTGCCAGCAGTTACCGGACTCCCCTTGGTCCCGATGGCTACACCTTC	CASSYRTPLGPDGYTF
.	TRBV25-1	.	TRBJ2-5	TGTGCCAGCACCACGGCCCAAGGGACCGGAGAGACCCAGTACTTC	CASTTAQGTGETQYF
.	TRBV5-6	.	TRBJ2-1	TGTGCCAGCAGCTGGGCGGATGAGCAGTTCTTC	CASSWADEQFF
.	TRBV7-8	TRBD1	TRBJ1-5	TGTGCCAGCAGCTCCTACAGGGGGCAGGATCAGCCCCAGCATTTT	CASSSYRGQDQPQHF
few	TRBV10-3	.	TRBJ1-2	TGTGCCATCAGTGACTCCACAGGCGTACTTAACTATGGCTACACCTTC	CAISDSTGVLNYGYTF
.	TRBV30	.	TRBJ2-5	TGTGCCTGGAGCCCCACCGGGACTCGCATAGAGACCCAGTACTTC	CAWSPTGTRIETQYF
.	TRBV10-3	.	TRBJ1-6	TGTGCCATCAGTGAGCCATTGAGCAATTCACCCCTCCACTTT	CAISEPLSNSPLHF
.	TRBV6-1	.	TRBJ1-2	TGTGCCAGCAGTGAGGGTCTTAGCGGCTACACCTTC	CASSEGLSGYTF
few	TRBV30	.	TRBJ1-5	TGTGCCTGGAGTGAGGCTGTTGGCAATCAGCCCCAGCATTTT	CAWSEAVGNQPQHF
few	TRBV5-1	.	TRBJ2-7	TGCGCCAGCAGCTTGACCTCCGGCGGGGCCAAGGCCTACGAGCAGTACTTC	CASSLTSGGAKAYEQYF
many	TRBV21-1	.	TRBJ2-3	TGTGCCAGCAGCCCTCGAGCGGATACGCAGTATTTT	CASSPRADTQYF
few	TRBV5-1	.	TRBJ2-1	TGCGCCAGCAGCCCGAGGGGTAGCGTGAGCTCCTACAATGAGCAGTTCTTC	CASSPRGSVSSYNEQFF
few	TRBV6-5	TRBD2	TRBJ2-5	TGTGCCAGCAGTTACACGGCCGGGACTAGCTATGAGACCCAGTACTTC	CASSYTAGTSYETQYF
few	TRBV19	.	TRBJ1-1	TGTGCCAGTAAGGGTCGGGACCCTGAAGCTTTCTTT	CASKGRDPEAFF
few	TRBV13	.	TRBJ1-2	TGTGCCAGCAGCCCAAGAAGGGACCGCTTCTATGGCTACACCTTC	CASSPRRDRFYGYTF
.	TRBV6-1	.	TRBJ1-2	TGTGCCAGCAGTGCGGACCCTTTACGCGGCTACACCTTC	CASSADPLRGYTF
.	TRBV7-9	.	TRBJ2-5	TGTGCCAGCAGCTCCTCGGGGGGACAAAAAACCCAGTACTTC	CASSSSGGQKTQYF
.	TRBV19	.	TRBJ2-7	TGTGCCAGCTCTTGGCAACCCGCCTACGAGCAGTACTTC	CASSWQPAYEQYF
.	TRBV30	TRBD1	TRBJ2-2	TGTGCCTGGAGTCCACAACCGGGACAGGGGGTCGGGGAGCTGTTTTTT	CAWSPQPGQGVGELFF
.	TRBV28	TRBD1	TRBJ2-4	TGTGCCAGCAGTTTATTACAGGGGGCCAAATCTCCCAAAAACATTCAGTACTTC	CASSLLQGAKSPKNIQYF
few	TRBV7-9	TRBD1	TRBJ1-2	TGTGCCAGCAGCCCAGGGACAGACTATGGCTACACCTTC	CASSPGTDYGYTF
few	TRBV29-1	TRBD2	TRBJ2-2	TGCAGCGTTGGACCGGGGGGAAACACCGGGGAGCTGTTTTTT	CSVGPGGNTGELFF
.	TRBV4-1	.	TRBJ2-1	TGCGCCAGCACCCAGGCAGGGCGGGGTGAGCAGTTCTTC	CASTQAGRGEQFF
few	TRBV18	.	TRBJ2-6	TGTGCCAGCTCACCTCAGGGTTCCGGGGCCAACGTCCTGACTTTC	CASSPQGSGANVLTF
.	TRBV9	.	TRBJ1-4	TGTGCCAGCAGCGTAGGCCCTTCGCCAACTAATGAAAAACTGTTTTTT	CASSVGPSPTNEKLFF
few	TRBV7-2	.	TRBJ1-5	TGTGCCAGCAGCTCCCCGGACTGGTATAGCAATCAGCCCCAGCATTTT	CASSSPDWYSNQPQHF
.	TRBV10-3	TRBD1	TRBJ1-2	TGTGCCATCAGTGCGGGACAGGGTTATGGGAACACCTTC	CAISAGQGYGNTF
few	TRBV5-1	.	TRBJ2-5	TGCGCCAGCAGCTTGGTAGGGTTGGAAGAGACCCAGTACTTC	CASSLVGLEETQYF
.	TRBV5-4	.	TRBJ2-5	TGTGCCAGCAGCTTGGCCGCGGGAGAGACCCAGTACTTC	CASSLAAGETQYF
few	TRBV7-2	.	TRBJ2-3	TGTGCCAGCAGCATCTTGGGGGGGCCGCAGTATTTT	CASSILGGPQYF
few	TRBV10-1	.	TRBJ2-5	TGCGCCAGCAGTGATGGTGGAGAGACCCAGTACTTC	CASSDGGETQYF
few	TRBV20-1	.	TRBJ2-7	TGCAGTGCTCCCCCCGACTACGAGCAGTACTTC	CSAPPDYEQYF
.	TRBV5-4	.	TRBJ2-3	TGTGCCAGCAGCTTAATAGGACAGAGCACAGATACGCAGTATTTT	CASSLIGQSTDTQYF
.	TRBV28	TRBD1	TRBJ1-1	TGTGCCAGCAGTTTATCCCCGTCAGGGGGCACTGAAGCTTTCTTT	CASSLSPSGGTEAFF
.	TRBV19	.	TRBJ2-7	TGTGCCAGTAGCCCTCGACAGGGAGGCTCCGAGCAGTACTTC	CASSPRQGGSEQYF